This T cell receptor beta chain was recovered during a study of cytomegalovirus exposure and HLA in healthy donors. Study-wide results and caveats: A later analysis reportedly found that, within productive TCRs, an Asian-associated ancestry cluster had fewer N-insertions than the mean observed across the approximately 700 donors.

Primers included in the PCR were 60 Vbeta and 13 Jbeta primers. Per the authors' pipeline: Roughly 11 million shared chains were among the roughly 78 million unique TCR beta chains that a later analysis counted. This table comes from immunoSEQ multiplex PCR, and its TCRdb copy is limited to in-frame clones, with some not included. Clonal size and the V and J genes are those of that table, whereas D and trimming came from the DNA. The sample gives approximately 81,000 clones, roughly 74% of which show up once; roughly 6.2% is in the top ten. Note on this clone: What it binds is unknown.

Germline assignment: CDR1 SGDLS and CDR2 YYNGEE. The V and J ends lost 4 bases and 7 bases respectively, with 18 bases between them. CDR3 length: 14 amino acids. The source material was PBMCs. This sequence joins TRBV9 and TRBJ2-7, with D tentatively TRBD2 (5 bases). The TCR originated in a woman aged 50 to 65 in good health and CMV-seropositive. CDR3 in DNA: TGTGCCAGCAGCCCCAGTGGTGTAGCGTGGGAGCAGTACTTC. Translated, it gives CASSPSGVAWEQYF.